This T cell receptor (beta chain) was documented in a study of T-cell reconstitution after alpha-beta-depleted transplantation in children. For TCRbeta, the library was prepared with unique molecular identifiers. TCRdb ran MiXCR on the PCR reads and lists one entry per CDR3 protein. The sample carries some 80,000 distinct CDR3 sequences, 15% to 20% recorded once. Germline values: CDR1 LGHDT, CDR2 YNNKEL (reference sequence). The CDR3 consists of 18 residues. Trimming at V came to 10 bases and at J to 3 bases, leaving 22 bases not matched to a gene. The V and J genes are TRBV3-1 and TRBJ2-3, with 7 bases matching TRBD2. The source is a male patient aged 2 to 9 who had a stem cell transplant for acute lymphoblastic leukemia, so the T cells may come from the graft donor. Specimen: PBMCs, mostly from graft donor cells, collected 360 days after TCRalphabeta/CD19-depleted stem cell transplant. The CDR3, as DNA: TGTGCCATCAGTTTAGACCCCCTCTGGGCGGGAGAAACAGATACGCAGTATTTT. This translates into CAISLDPLWAGETDTQYF.